This entry concerns a single TCR beta chain. Its antigen target is currently unknown. No base-level quality is on record; no much larger clone is a single base apart. This sample was included in a study of shared clonotypes between healthy human individuals (dated by TCRdb to between 2020 and 2021). Concerning the study at large: Two women and a few men aged 18 to 49 years were included in the cohort. Libraries were prepared and TCR repertoires were sequenced by different laboratories using diverse techniques, in order to increase sequencing depth and limit assay-specific biases. Blood TCR repertoires of five healthy adults were deeply sequenced to estimate repertoire size and the extent of clonotype sharing between individuals. Per donor, leukapheresis produced somewhere between about 0.9 and 9.5 billion PBMCs. Results the study describes overall, beyond this receptor: The genetic and exposure-history diversity represented was limited by the small number of donors. Sampling was limited to blood, and TCR repertoires in tissue likely differ from TCR repertoires in blood. Pairwise subsampling led to the expectation that sequencing depth would affect the degree of clonotype sharing among donors.

Taken from the germline V gene, the CDR1 and CDR2 loops are MDHEN and SYDVKM. Deletion took 3 bases off V and 15 bases off J, with a span of 12 bases between the germline ends. The CDR3 runs 12 residues from the cysteine to the phenylalanine. Here the CDR3 DNA is all that survives: 36 bases in frame from base 1. Donors were healthy HIV-negative adults with no recently reported acute infections or vaccinations. Every donor was a Caucasian adult living in Nashville, Tennessee, USA. For unsorted samples, 80 million to 100 million PBMCs were counted, and genomic DNA was extracted using the QIAamp DNA Blood Mini kit. Blood was obtained by leukapheresis, after which PBMCs were separated by Ficoll-Histopaque density gradient centrifugation and cryopreserved in liquid nitrogen vapor phase. Using the deep immunoSEQ assay, multiplex PCR amplified TCR CDR3 regions from genomic DNA. Extracted genomic DNA from each cell subset was distributed evenly across all wells of several immunoSEQ 96-well plates, and each plate was treated as a replicate. For unsorted PBMC, about 0.3 ug genomic DNA, equal to 32,000 or so T cell genomes, was loaded into each replicate PCR. Ten immunoSEQ deep assay plates were used to sequence the unsorted PBMC genomic DNA. Purified libraries were measured with a Qubit 3.0 fluorometer, size-checked on a Bioanalyzer 2100, and measured again with the KAPA Library Quantification kit. Every immunoSEQ 96-well plate was sequenced on a dedicated single-read 150-cycle Illumina NextSeq 550 flow cell. Per the source publication's procedure: Because the immunoSEQ output included only junctional sequences and no quality scores, the filtering could not be the same as the filtering used for full-length reads. Sequences were annotated with PyIR, a Python wrapper for IgBLAST v1.9, using IMGT germline references to assign V/J genes and CDR3. Reads were filtered out if the reads had weak V/J assignments (E-value above 1e-6), no CDR3, stop codons, out-of-frame junctions, or ambiguous translated residues. V3J clonotypes were defined by identical inferred V gene, J gene, and CDR3 amino acid sequence. To compute the percentage overlap between repertoires, the number of shared unique clonotypes was divided by the size of the smaller repertoire. Three approaches were used to assess repertoire richness: RTK rarefaction, the Chao1 estimator, and Recon v2.1 estimates of unobserved clonotypes. TCRdb provides this immuneACCESS table in a form limited to in-frame rearrangements. Some clones are lacking; in checked studies, under half of them reflect an unresolved V gene, and why the rest are absent is not known. The DNA was the basis for D and trimming; V, J and clone size are from that table. In this sample the table shows fewer than 600,000 clones, 60% to 85% of which occur a single time. The top ten constitute approximately 12% of the sample.

In this chain, TRBV28 is recombined with TRBJ1-6; matching of 5 bases hints at TRBD1 as the D gene. The receptor was isolated from a woman in her thirties or forties in good health. Some clones in this sample may be carry-over from other donors' samples. Sequencing input: PBMCs. The DNA is as follows: TGTGCCAGCAGTTTCCCTCAGGGACTCCTCCACTTT. It translates as CASSFPQGLLHF.